Presented here are 30 T cell receptor beta chains from one specimen sequenced in a study of molecular identifiers for immune sequencing clone quantification. TCRdb processed the PCR reads anew with MiXCR; each CDR3 protein has one entry. This table has about 640,000 distinct CDR3 sequences, approximately 20% appearing once. The sample consisted of naive CD8+ T cells from blood, with Jurkat cell RNA spiked in. Subset denoted: FACS-sorted CD8+CD4-CCR7+CD45RA+ naive T cells. The source is a human donor in good health. Some libraries in this study had Jurkat cell RNA spiked in.

With respect to this clonotype: This may be a read error: a much more frequent sequence differs by one nucleotide. The gene calls are TRBV14 and TRBJ1-6; D not certain. The CDR3 spans 15 residues. The germline CDR1 and CDR2 sequences are SGHDN and FVKESK. CDR3 DNA: TGTGCCAGCAACCAAGATTTTTGGTTAAATTCACCCCTCCACTTT. As protein: CASNQDFWLNSPLHF.

For this clonotype: This may stem from a read error, because a much larger clone lies one nucleotide away. This chain links TRBV12-3 or TRBV12-4 with TRBJ2-5, with D unresolved. The CDR3 loop spans 16 amino acids. The ends were cut back, 0 bases at V and 1 base at J, with 12 bases in the middle. The CDR3 DNA is TGTGCCAGCAGTTTAGCCCCCTCTTGGTGCCAAGAGACCCAGTACTTC. It codes for CASSLAPSWCQETQYF.

Comment on this clonotype: One junction end does not reproduce the germline sequence, and a read error may be involved. The genes are TRBV30 and TRBJ1-6, with D uncertain. Germline loops: CDR1 GTSNPN, CDR2 SVGIG (reference sequence). The CDR3 loop spans 18 amino acids. The CDR3 region is CAWSPVGRQVSYNSLLHF. The CDR3 nucleotides read TGTGCCTGGAGCCCGGTTGGGAGGCAAGTCTCCTATAATTCACTCCTCCACTTT.

The sample holds a few counts of this clonotype. V usage is TRBV6-2 or TRBV6-3 and J usage is TRBJ1-5; D is unresolved. The CDR3 consists of 14 residues. Germline V CDR1 and CDR2: MNHEY, SVGEGT. Trimming shortened V by 2 bases and J by 6 bases, and 11 bases separated the two germline ends. CDR3 nucleotides: TGTGCCAGCAGTTACGGTGATTTCCTTCAGCCCCAGCATTTT. It yields the protein CASSYGDFLQPQHF.

This clonotype was observed a handful of times. The rearrangement links TRBV4-3 to TRBJ2-3; 9 bases are a match to TRBD2. J was trimmed by 4 bases and V by 0 bases; bases with no gene match: 8. Germline loops: CDR1 LGHNA, CDR2 YSLEER. This CDR3 region has 17 residues. The CDR3 is CASSQERAGGQADTQYF. As DNA, the CDR3 is TGCGCCAGCAGCCAAGAGAGAGCGGGGGGCCAGGCAGATACGCAGTATTTT.

The chain employs TRBV19 and TRBJ2-1; D is undetermined. The germline CDR1 and CDR2 sequences are LNHDA and SQIVND (reference sequence). V lost 1 base, J lost 6 bases, and 10 bases lay in between. This CDR3 is 14 amino acids long. CDR3 sequence: CASSIVPVGNEQFF. The CDR3 bases are TGTGCCAGTAGTATAGTACCGGTCGGCAATGAGCAGTTCTTC.

This clonotype was seen at least ten times. The chain recombines TRBV7-2 with TRBJ1-1; D not resolved. V shed 1 base and J shed 0 bases, with 9 bases lying between them. CDR1 is SGHTA and CDR2 is FQGNSA in the germline V gene. This CDR3 comprises 15 residues. Here the CDR3 reads CASSLDGGLNTEAFF. CDR3 bases: TGTGCCAGCAGCTTAGATGGAGGCTTGAACACTGAAGCTTTCTTT.

This clonotype was found many times. The gene calls are TRBV12-3 or TRBV12-4 and TRBJ2-2, with D perhaps assigned TRBD1 or TRBD2 (5 bases each). The CDR3 spans 15 residues. V gave up 7 bases and J gave up 1 base, with 13 bases separating them. The CDR3 nucleotides read TGTGCCAGCACCCTAGTGGGGGTGAACACCGGGGAGCTGTTTTTT. This gives the protein CASTLVGVNTGELFF.

This clonotype has just a few counts. The chain employs TRBV5-1 and TRBJ2-1; D is possibly TRBD2 (6 bases). Germline lookup yields CDR1 SGHRS and CDR2 YFSETQ. This CDR3 has 16 residues. Trimming pared 1 base from V and 8 bases from J, leaving 19 bases between. CDR3 DNA: TGCGCCAGCAGCTTGCGAAGTCGGCGGGGAGTCGATGAGCAGTTCTTC. This codes for CASSLRSRRGVDEQFF. Combining the CDR3 with reference TRBV5-1 and TRBJ2-1 gives the whole variable domain KAGVTQTPRYLIKTRGQQVTLSCSPISGHRSVSWYQQTPGQGLQFLFEYFSETQRNKGNFPGRFSGRQFSNSRSEMNVSTLELGDSALYLCASSLRSRRGVDEQFFGPGTRLTVL.

This clonotype was picked up many times. The rearrangement joins TRBV27 to TRBJ1-4; D remains unclear. Trimming left V 5 bases short and J 4 bases short, with 11 bases between. CDR1 is MNHEY, CDR2 SMNVEV, per germline (reference sequence). The CDR3 is 14 amino acids. The CDR3 loop reads CASSPDTNNEKLFF. Here the CDR3 DNA reads TGTGCCAGCAGTCCAGACACCAATAATGAAAAACTGTTTTTT.

Concerning this clonotype itself: It may be a read error: a sequence one base away is much more abundant. V usage is TRBV19 and J usage is TRBJ1-5; D possibly corresponds to TRBD1 (6 bases). The length of the CDR3 is 14 residues. Germline CDR1 and CDR2: LNHDA and SQIVND (reference sequence). CDR3 sequence: CASSILGGNRPQHF. The CDR3 DNA follows: TGTGCCAGTAGTATTCTGGGGGGCAATCGGCCCCAGCATTTT.

Regarding this clonotype: Possible read error: a much larger clone is one base away. The J gene is TRBJ1-5, the V gene TRBV4-1; possible D gene TRBD1, 6 bases. Germline V gene lookup returns CDR1 MGHRA and CDR2 YSYEKL. The CDR3 sequence is 15 residues long. DNA for the CDR3: TGCGCCAGCAGCCAGTGGTCAGGGGCGGGTCAGTCCCAGCATTTT. As protein: CASSQWSGAGQSQHF.

This clonotype turned up a few times. The chain is built from TRBV5-1 and TRBJ2-3, with D hard to call. The J call is uncertain, as TRBJ1-5 better fits the DNA end. Per germline, CDR1 SGHRS and CDR2 YFSETQ. This CDR3 contains 19 residues. The CDR3 here is CASSLGSGVPPVFTDTQHF. DNA for the CDR3: TGCGCCAGCAGCTTGGGTAGCGGGGTTCCACCAGTGTTCACAGATACGCAGCATTTT.

This clonotype was seen at least ten times. The chain combines TRBV4-1 with TRBJ1-3; 10 bases are a match to TRBD1. CDR3 size: 19 residues. The germline CDR1 and CDR2 sequences are MGHRA and YSYEKL. Losses at the gene ends were 0 bases for V and 4 bases for J; bases not matched to a gene: 12. The DNA of the CDR3 is TGCGCCAGCAGCCAAGAAGGGACAGGGGCCGGGTCGGTCGGAAACACCATATATTTT. Translated: CASSQEGTGAGSVGNTIYF.

The genes are TRBV12-3 or TRBV12-4 and TRBJ1-2, with 9 nucleotides matching TRBD1. The CDR3 is made up of 16 amino acids. V shed 5 bases, J shed 6 bases, and the junction held 13 bases outside the gene matches. For the CDR3, the DNA is TGTGCCAGCAGTCACCGGGACAGGGAGTTGGTCGATGGCTACACCTTC. It encodes CASSHRDRELVDGYTF.

At least ten counts were recorded for this clonotype. The chain combines TRBV7-8 with TRBJ2-7; D is uncertain. Germline V lookup: CDR1 SGHVS, CDR2 FQNEAQ. CDR3 size: 13 residues. Trimming stripped 1 base from V and 1 base from J, with 5 bases between. The CDR3 sequence is CASSLDDSYEQYF. The CDR3 nucleotides are TGTGCCAGCAGCTTAGACGATTCCTACGAGCAGTACTTC.

This clonotype has ten or more counts. The rearrangement joins TRBV6-2 or TRBV6-3 to TRBJ2-1, with D uncertain. This CDR3 region has 14 residues. Trimming shortened V by 2 bases and J by 8 bases, and 13 bases separated the two germline ends. The germline V gene encodes CDR1 MNHEY and CDR2 SVGEGT. CDR3 protein: CASSYREVNYEQFF. DNA for the CDR3: TGTGCCAGCAGTTACCGTGAGGTGAACTATGAGCAGTTCTTC.

As to this clonotype: The CDR3 end shows no conserved phenylalanine or tryptophan, and so a read error is likely. The rearrangement joins TRBV7-9 to TRBJ2-2; D is uncertain. This CDR3 region has 12 residues. Looked up from germline, CDR1 is SEHNR and CDR2 is FQNEAQ (reference sequence). Trimming took off 5 bases at V and 4 bases at J, with 5 bases between the two ends. CDR3 sequence reads: CASSLGTGELFS. CDR3 sequence (DNA): TGTGCCAGCAGCCTTGGCACCGGGGAGCTGTTTTCT.

With regard to this clonotype: This may arise from a read error, as a much more abundant clone is one base away. The V and J genes are TRBV6-6 and TRBJ1-3; 7 positions match TRBD1. With 8 bases clipped from V and 4 bases from J, the junction kept 14 bases outside the gene matches. The CDR3 is 16 amino acids. The germline gives CDR1 MNHNY, CDR2 SVGAGI (reference sequence). CDR3 DNA sequence: TGTGCCAGCGGCCAGCCAGGGGGAATACTCGGAAACACCATATATTTT. Translated, it gives CASGQPGGILGNTIYF.

The J gene is TRBJ2-2, the V gene TRBV12-3 or TRBV12-4; TRBD2 aligns across 8 bases. This CDR3 region has 14 residues. V trimming: 7 bases; J trimming: 4 bases; junction bases outside the gene matches: 5. The CDR3 bases are TGTGCCAGCAACCTTAGCGGGGTCACCGGGGAGCTGTTTTTT. It yields the protein CASNLSGVTGELFF.

This clonotype was seen many times. The V and J genes are TRBV12-3 or TRBV12-4 and TRBJ2-3, with 12 bases identical to TRBD2. The J segment lost 2 bases and the V segment lost 0 bases, leaving 9 bases of the junction unmatched. This CDR3 comprises 19 residues. In nucleotides, the CDR3 is TGTGCCAGCAGTTTAGCCGGTCTAGCGGGGGGGCGCGTCACAGATACGCAGTATTTT. Translated: CASSLAGLAGGRVTDTQYF.

Details on this clonotype: Since the CDR3 does not end with the conserved phenylalanine or tryptophan, this likely comes from a read error. This sequence joins TRBV29-1 and TRBJ1-1, with a possible D match to TRBD1 (6 bases). CDR3 length: 14 amino acids. Germline V lookup: CDR1 SQVTM, CDR2 ANQGSEA. The CDR3 DNA sequence: TGCAACGTTGAAGGGGGACCTATGAACACTGAAGCTTTCTTA. Translation: CNVEGGPMNTEAFL.

This clonotype occurred many times. The chain combines TRBV4-1 with TRBJ1-2; 8 positions match TRBD1. The V gene end was trimmed by 1 base and the J gene end by 4 bases; junction bases not matched to a gene: 11. The CDR3 has 17 amino acids. In germline, CDR1 is MGHRA, CDR2 YSYEKL. The CDR3, as DNA: TGCGCCAGCAGCCAAGTTCCCGGACAGGGCCTTGGCTATGGCTACACCTTC. Its protein product is CASSQVPGQGLGYGYTF.

The genes are TRBV12-3 or TRBV12-4 and TRBJ1-5; D is perhaps TRBD1 (6 bases). The V gene lost 6 bases and the J gene lost 9 bases, with 24 bases spanning the gap. CDR3 length: 16 residues. The DNA for the CDR3 is TGTGCCAGCAGCTTAACGGTGGGGGGGCACGGTCGGCCCCAGCATTTT. Translated, it gives CASSLTVGGHGRPQHF.

Of note for this clonotype: This may come from a read error, since a much larger clone is one base off. The chain is built from TRBV7-6 and TRBJ2-5; D uncertain. There are 14 residues in the CDR3. Looked up from germline, CDR1 is SGHVS and CDR2 is FNYEAQ. In nucleotides, the CDR3 is TGTGCCAGCAGCTTAGGGCTGGCTGTAGAGGCCCAGTACTTC. It translates to CASSLGLAVEAQYF.

This clonotype has at least ten counts. This chain joins TRBV13 and TRBJ2-3; D might be TRBD2 (6 bases). The CDR3 sequence is 15 residues long. Between the trimmed V and J ends, which lost 4 bases and 4 bases, there was a span of 15 bases. Germline V lookup: CDR1 PRHDT, CDR2 FYEKMQ (reference sequence). In DNA, the CDR3 is TGTGCCAGCAGCTACCCGCTAGCGATGGCAGATACGCAGTATTTT. It is translated as CASSYPLAMADTQYF.

This clonotype was recorded a few times. The chain uses TRBV9 and TRBJ2-7; 7 nucleotides match TRBD2. The V and J ends lost 7 bases and 0 bases, in that order; junction bases with no gene match: 1. The CDR3 spans 12 residues. The germline gives CDR1 SGDLS, CDR2 YYNGEE. CDR3 DNA sequence: TGTGCCAGCGCGGGAGACTCCTACGAGCAGTACTTC. Residues: CASAGDSYEQYF.

On this clonotype: This may be a read error: a much more frequent sequence differs by one nucleotide. This chain links TRBV12-3 or TRBV12-4 with TRBJ2-1; TRBD2 matches 8 bases. V was clipped by 3 bases and J by 7 bases; unmatched bases: 11. CDR3 length: 16 residues. CDR3 loop: CASSLPNGGAGNEQFF. CDR3 in DNA: TGTGCCAGCAGTTTGCCTAACGGGGGGGCTGGGAATGAGCAGTTCTTC.

Concerning this clonotype itself: This may be a read error, as it is one base from a much larger clone. This is likely a read error, given that the CDR3 carries no conserved phenylalanine or tryptophan at its end. The chain links TRBV20-1 to TRBJ2-5; D possibly corresponds to TRBD1 (6 bases). Per germline, CDR1 DFQATT and CDR2 SNEGSKA (reference sequence). CDR3 length: 13 residues. Trimming shortened V by 5 bases and J by 5 bases, and 15 bases separated the two germline ends. CDR3: CSAGRTEGETQYS. The CDR3 bases are TGCAGTGCTGGACGGACAGAGGGGGAGACCCAGTACTCC.

V gene TRBV5-1 combines with J gene TRBJ2-3, with D unclear. The CDR3 totals 15 residues. The germline gives CDR1 SGHRS, CDR2 YFSETQ. V gave up 5 bases and J gave up 0 bases, with 13 bases separating them. The CDR3 protein is CASRPFWLSTDTQYF. The CDR3 DNA follows: TGCGCCAGCAGGCCTTTTTGGCTAAGCACAGATACGCAGTATTTT. Full variable domain (rest looked up from reference TRBV5-1 and TRBJ2-3): KAGVTQTPRYLIKTRGQQVTLSCSPISGHRSVSWYQQTPGQGLQFLFEYFSETQRNKGNFPGRFSGRQFSNSRSEMNVSTLELGDSALYLCASRPFWLSTDTQYFGPGTRLTVL.